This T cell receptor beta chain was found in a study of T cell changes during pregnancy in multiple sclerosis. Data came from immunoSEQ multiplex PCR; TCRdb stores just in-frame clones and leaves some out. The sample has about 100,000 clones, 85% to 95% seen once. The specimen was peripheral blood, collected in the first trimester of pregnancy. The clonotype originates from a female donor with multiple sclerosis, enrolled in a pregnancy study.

The CDR3 spells CATSIQPGQETQYF. CDR3 nucleotides: TGCGCCACCTCGATTCAGCCAGGCCAAGAGACCCAGTACTTC. V usage is TRBV5-1 and J usage is TRBJ2-5; D not certain. CDR1 and CDR2 (germline): SGHRS, YFSETQ. V gave up 9 bases and J gave up 1 base, with 16 bases separating them. CDR3 length: 14 amino acids.